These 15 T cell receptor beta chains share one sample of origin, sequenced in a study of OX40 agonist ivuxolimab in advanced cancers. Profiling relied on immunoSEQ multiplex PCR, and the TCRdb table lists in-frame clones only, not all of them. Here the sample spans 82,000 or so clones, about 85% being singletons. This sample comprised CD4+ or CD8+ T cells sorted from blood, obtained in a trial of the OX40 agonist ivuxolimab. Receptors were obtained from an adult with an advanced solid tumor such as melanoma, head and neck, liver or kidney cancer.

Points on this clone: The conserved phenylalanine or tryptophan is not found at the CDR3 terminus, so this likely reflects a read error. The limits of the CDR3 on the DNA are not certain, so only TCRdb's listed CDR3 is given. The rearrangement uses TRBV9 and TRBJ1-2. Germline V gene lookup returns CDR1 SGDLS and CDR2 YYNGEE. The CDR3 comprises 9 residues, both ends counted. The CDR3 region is CASSVVPVD.

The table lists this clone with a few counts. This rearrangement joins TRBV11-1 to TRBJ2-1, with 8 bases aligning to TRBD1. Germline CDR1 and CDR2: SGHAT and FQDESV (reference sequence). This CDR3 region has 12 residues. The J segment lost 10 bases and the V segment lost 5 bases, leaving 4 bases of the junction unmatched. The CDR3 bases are TGTGCCAGCAGCAGAGACAGGGGAGAGCAGTTCTTC. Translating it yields CASSRDRGEQFF.

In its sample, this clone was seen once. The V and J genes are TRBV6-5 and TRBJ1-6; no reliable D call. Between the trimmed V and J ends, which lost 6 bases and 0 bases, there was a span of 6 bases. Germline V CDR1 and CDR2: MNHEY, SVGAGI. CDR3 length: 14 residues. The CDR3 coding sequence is TGTGCCAGCAGCCTACACTCCTATAATTCACCCCTCCACTTT. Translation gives CASSLHSYNSPLHF.

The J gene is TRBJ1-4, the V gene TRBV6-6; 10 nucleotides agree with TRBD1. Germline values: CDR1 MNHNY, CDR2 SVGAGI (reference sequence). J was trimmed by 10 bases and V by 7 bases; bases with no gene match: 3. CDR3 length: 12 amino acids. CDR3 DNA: TGTGCCAGCACAGGACAGGGGGGAAAACTGTTTTTT. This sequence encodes CASTGQGGKLFF.

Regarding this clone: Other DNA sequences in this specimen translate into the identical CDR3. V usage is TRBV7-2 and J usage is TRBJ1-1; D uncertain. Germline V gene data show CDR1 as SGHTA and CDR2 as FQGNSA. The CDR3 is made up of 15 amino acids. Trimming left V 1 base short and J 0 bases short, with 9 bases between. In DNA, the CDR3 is TGTGCCAGCAGCTTAGGCGGACGGTTGAACACTGAAGCTTTCTTT. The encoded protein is CASSLGGRLNTEAFF.

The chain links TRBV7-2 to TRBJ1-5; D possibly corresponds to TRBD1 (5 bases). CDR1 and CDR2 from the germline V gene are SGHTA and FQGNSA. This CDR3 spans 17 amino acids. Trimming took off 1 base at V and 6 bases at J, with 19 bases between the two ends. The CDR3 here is CASSLGQNPKGGQPQHF. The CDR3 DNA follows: TGTGCCAGCAGCTTAGGACAGAACCCCAAGGGTGGTCAGCCCCAGCATTTT.

The CDR3: CASSPPTGAAGELFF. In DNA form, the CDR3 reads TGTGCCAGCAGTCCACCAACAGGGGCGGCCGGGGAGCTGTTTTTT. This chain connects TRBV28 to TRBJ2-2; 7 nucleotides line up with TRBD1. Germline V gene data show CDR1 as MDHEN and CDR2 as SYDVKM. This CDR3 is 15 amino acids long. The J segment lost 6 bases and the V segment lost 5 bases, leaving 9 bases of the junction unmatched.

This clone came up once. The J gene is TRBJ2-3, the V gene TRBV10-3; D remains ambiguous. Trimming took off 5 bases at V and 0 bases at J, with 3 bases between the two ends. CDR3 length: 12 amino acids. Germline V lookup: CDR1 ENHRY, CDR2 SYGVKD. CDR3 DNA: TGTGCCATCAGTCCCAGCACAGATACGCAGTATTTT. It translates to CAISPSTDTQYF.

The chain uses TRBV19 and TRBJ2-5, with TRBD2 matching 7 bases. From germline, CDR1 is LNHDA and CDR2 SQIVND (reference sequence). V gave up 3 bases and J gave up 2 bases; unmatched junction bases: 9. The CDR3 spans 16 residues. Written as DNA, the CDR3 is TGTGCCAGTAGTATTCTTGGCAGGGAGGGGCAAGAGACCCAGTACTTC. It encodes CASSILGREGQETQYF.

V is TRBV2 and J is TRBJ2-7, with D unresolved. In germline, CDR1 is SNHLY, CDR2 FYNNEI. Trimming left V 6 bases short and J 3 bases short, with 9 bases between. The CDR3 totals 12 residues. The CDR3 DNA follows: TGTGCCAGCAGACCCATGAGCTACGAGCAGTACTTC. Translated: CASRPMSYEQYF.

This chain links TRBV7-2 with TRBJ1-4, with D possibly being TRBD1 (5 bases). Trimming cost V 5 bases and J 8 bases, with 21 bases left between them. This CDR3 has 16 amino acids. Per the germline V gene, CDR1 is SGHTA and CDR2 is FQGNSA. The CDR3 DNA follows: TGTGCCAGCAGCCCATGGGGGAGGGAGCCAGGGGAAAAACTGTTTTTT. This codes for CASSPWGREPGEKLFF.

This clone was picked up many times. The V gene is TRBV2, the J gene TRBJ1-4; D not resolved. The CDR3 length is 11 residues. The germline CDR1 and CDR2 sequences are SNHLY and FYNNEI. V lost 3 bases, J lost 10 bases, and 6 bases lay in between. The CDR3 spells CASSERVKLFF. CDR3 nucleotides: TGTGCCAGCAGTGAGAGGGTAAAACTGTTTTTT.

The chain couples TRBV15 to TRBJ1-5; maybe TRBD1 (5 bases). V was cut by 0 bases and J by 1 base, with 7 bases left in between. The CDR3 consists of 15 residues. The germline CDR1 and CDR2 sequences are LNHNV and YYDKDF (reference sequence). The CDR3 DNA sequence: TGTGCCACCAGCAGAGATTGGGGGAGCAATCAGCCCCAGCATTTT. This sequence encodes CATSRDWGSNQPQHF.

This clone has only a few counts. The CDR3 DNA reads TGTGCCAGCAGTCCCGTTACACTCATGAACACTGAAGCTTTCTTT. As protein: CASSPVTLMNTEAFF. V is TRBV27 and J is TRBJ1-1; D ambiguous. The CDR3 covers 15 residues. Germline V lookup: CDR1 MNHEY, CDR2 SMNVEV (reference sequence). V lost 5 bases, J lost 0 bases, and 13 bases lay in between.

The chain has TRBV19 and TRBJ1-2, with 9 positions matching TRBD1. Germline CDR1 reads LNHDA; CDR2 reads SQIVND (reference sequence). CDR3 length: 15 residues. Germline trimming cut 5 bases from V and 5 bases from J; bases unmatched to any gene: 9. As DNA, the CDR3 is TGTGCCAGTAGTTCACAAACAGGGGGCTTATATGGCTACACCTTC. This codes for CASSSQTGGLYGYTF.